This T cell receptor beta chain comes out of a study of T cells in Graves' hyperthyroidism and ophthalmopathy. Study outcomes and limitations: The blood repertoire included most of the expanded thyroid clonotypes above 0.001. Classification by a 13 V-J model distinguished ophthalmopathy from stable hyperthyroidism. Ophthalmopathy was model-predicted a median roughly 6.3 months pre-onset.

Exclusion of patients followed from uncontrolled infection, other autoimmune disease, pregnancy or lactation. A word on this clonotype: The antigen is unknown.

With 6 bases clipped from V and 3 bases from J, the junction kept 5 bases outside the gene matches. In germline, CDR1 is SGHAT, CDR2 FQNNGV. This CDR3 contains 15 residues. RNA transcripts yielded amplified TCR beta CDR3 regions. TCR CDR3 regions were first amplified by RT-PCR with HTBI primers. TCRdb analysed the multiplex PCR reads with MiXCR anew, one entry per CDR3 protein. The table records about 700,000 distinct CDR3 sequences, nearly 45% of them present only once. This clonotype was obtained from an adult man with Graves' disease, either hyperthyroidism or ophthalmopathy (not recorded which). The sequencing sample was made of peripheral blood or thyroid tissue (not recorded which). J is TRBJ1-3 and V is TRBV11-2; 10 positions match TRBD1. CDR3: CASRDRGKGGNTIYF. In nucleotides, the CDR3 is TGTGCCAGCAGGGACAGGGGGAAAGGTGGAAACACCATATATTTT. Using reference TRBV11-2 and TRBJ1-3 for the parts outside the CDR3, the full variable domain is EAGVAQSPRYKIIEKRQSVAFWCNPISGHATLYWYQQILGQGPKLLIQFQNNGVVDDSQLPKDRFSAERLKGVDSTLKIQPAKLEDSAVYLCASRDRGKGGNTIYFGEGSWLTVV.